This is a list of T cell receptor beta chains from one sample in a study of T cell repertoires in cytomegalovirus infection. TCRdb re-analysed the reads in MiXCR, keeping a single row per CDR3 protein. This table has around 570,000 distinct CDR3 sequences, just under 40% appearing once. These receptors' antigens are unknown. Sequences were derived from cultured PBMCs, sampled from culture after CMV antigen stimulation. The origin of the receptors is a human donor in good health (CMV status not recorded). Some clones in this sample may be carry-over from other donors' samples. The CDR3 runs from the conserved cysteine through the conserved F or W. Fields, in order: D gene, J gene, V gene, clone size, CDR3 DNA, CDR3 protein. A D gene is named only where the DNA matches it firmly. Rows give clone size only sometimes, using once, few, many, or a class for an expanded clone.

d_call: .; j_call: TRBJ1-5; v_call: TRBV7-2; clone_size: .; cdr3_nt: TGTGCCAGCAGCTGGGGGAGGGCGAACAATCAGCCCCAGCATTTT; cdr3_aa: CASSWGRANNQPQHF
d_call: .; j_call: TRBJ2-1; v_call: TRBV11-3; clone_size: .; cdr3_nt: TGTGCCAGCAGCTTAGTCCCCGGGGATGAGCAGTTCTTC; cdr3_aa: CASSLVPGDEQFF
d_call: TRBD1; j_call: TRBJ2-6; v_call: TRBV2; clone_size: .; cdr3_nt: TGTGCCAGCAGCGCCCGGACAGGAGCCTCTGGGGCCAACGTCCTGACTTTC; cdr3_aa: CASSARTGASGANVLTF
d_call: .; j_call: TRBJ1-1; v_call: TRBV18; clone_size: .; cdr3_nt: TGTGCCAGCTCACCACTGACGGGGCTGGGGACTGAAGCTTTCTTT; cdr3_aa: CASSPLTGLGTEAFF
d_call: .; j_call: TRBJ1-1; v_call: TRBV2; clone_size: .; cdr3_nt: TGTGCCAGCGGACAGTTGAACACTGAAGCTTTCTTT; cdr3_aa: CASGQLNTEAFF
d_call: TRBD2; j_call: TRBJ2-1; v_call: TRBV5-1; clone_size: .; cdr3_nt: TGCGCCAGCAGCTGGACTAGCGGACCATCCTACAATGAGCAGTTCTTC; cdr3_aa: CASSWTSGPSYNEQFF
d_call: .; j_call: TRBJ1-5; v_call: TRBV7-8; clone_size: .; cdr3_nt: TGTGCCAGCAGCTTAAGAGGGTGGAGGCAGCCCCAGCATTTT; cdr3_aa: CASSLRGWRQPQHF
d_call: .; j_call: TRBJ2-7; v_call: TRBV2; clone_size: few; cdr3_nt: TGTGCCAGCAGTGAAGACGGGGCGCTCTACGAGCAGTACTTC; cdr3_aa: CASSEDGALYEQYF
d_call: .; j_call: TRBJ1-5; v_call: TRBV6-1; clone_size: .; cdr3_nt: TGTGCCAGCAGTGACAGGGAGAATCAGCCCCAGCATTTT; cdr3_aa: CASSDRENQPQHF
d_call: TRBD2; j_call: TRBJ2-1; v_call: TRBV4-2; clone_size: .; cdr3_nt: TGTGCCAGCAGCCAGGTTAGCGGGGGAGATGAGCAGTTCTTC; cdr3_aa: CASSQVSGGDEQFF
d_call: .; j_call: TRBJ1-2; v_call: TRBV6-1; clone_size: .; cdr3_nt: TGTGCCAGCAGTGAAGCGAGGACAGTAACTAACTATGGCTACACCTTC; cdr3_aa: CASSEARTVTNYGYTF
d_call: .; j_call: TRBJ2-7; v_call: TRBV5-4; clone_size: .; cdr3_nt: TGTGCCAGCAGCTTGTATCAGGGGGGCGAGCAGTACTTC; cdr3_aa: CASSLYQGGEQYF
d_call: .; j_call: TRBJ1-1; v_call: TRBV7-4; clone_size: .; cdr3_nt: TGTGCCAGCAGAGAAACCGAAATGAACACTGAAGCTTTCTTT; cdr3_aa: CASRETEMNTEAFF
d_call: .; j_call: TRBJ1-6; v_call: TRBV7-8; clone_size: .; cdr3_nt: TGTGCCAGCAGCTTAGAATGTAATTCACCCCTCCACTTT; cdr3_aa: CASSLECNSPLHF
d_call: .; j_call: TRBJ1-2; v_call: TRBV7-2; clone_size: few; cdr3_nt: TGTGCCAGCAGCTTAGAGGCAGTCGGCTACACCTTC; cdr3_aa: CASSLEAVGYTF
d_call: TRBD1; j_call: TRBJ1-2; v_call: TRBV7-6; clone_size: .; cdr3_nt: TGTGCCAGCAGCTTAGGGGGACAGCCACCCCGGCACTATGGCTACACCTTC; cdr3_aa: CASSLGGQPPRHYGYTF
d_call: TRBD1; j_call: TRBJ1-1; v_call: TRBV7-2; clone_size: few; cdr3_nt: TGTGCCAGCGGGGGGGACAGGGGCACTGAAGCTTTCTTT; cdr3_aa: CASGGDRGTEAFF
d_call: .; j_call: TRBJ1-2; v_call: TRBV3-1; clone_size: .; cdr3_nt: TGTGCCAGCAGCCTCGGACAGTTCTACACCTTC; cdr3_aa: CASSLGQFYTF
d_call: .; j_call: TRBJ1-2; v_call: TRBV4-2; clone_size: .; cdr3_nt: TGTGCCAGCAGGACTGACAGGTTCTATGGCTACACCTTC; cdr3_aa: CASRTDRFYGYTF
d_call: .; j_call: TRBJ2-7; v_call: TRBV20-1; clone_size: once; cdr3_nt: TGCAGTGCTAGCCGCCAGGTAGGGATGACCTACGAGCAGTACTTC; cdr3_aa: CSASRQVGMTYEQYF
d_call: .; j_call: TRBJ2-7; v_call: TRBV7-2; clone_size: .; cdr3_nt: TGTGCCAGCAGCTACAGGTGGGCCTACGAGCAGTACTTC; cdr3_aa: CASSYRWAYEQYF
d_call: .; j_call: TRBJ1-3; v_call: TRBV7-9; clone_size: few; cdr3_nt: TGTGCCAGCGGCCAGACAGGTTCTGGAAACACCATATATTTT; cdr3_aa: CASGQTGSGNTIYF
d_call: .; j_call: TRBJ2-7; v_call: TRBV7-2; clone_size: .; cdr3_nt: TGTGCCAGCGGGAGGGGGGTCCGCGCCTACGAGCAGTACTTC; cdr3_aa: CASGRGVRAYEQYF
d_call: TRBD1; j_call: TRBJ2-3; v_call: TRBV12-3/TRBV12-4; clone_size: .; cdr3_nt: TGTGCCAGCAGCCGGGACAGGGACACAGATACGCAGTATTTT; cdr3_aa: CASSRDRDTDTQYF
d_call: .; j_call: TRBJ2-1; v_call: TRBV7-2; clone_size: few; cdr3_nt: TGTGCCAGCAGCATGGACAGAAGTTACAATGAGCAGTTCTTC; cdr3_aa: CASSMDRSYNEQFF
d_call: .; j_call: TRBJ2-2; v_call: TRBV11-2; clone_size: .; cdr3_nt: TGTGCCAGCAGCTTACAAACAGGGAGCAACACCGGGGAGCTGTTTTTT; cdr3_aa: CASSLQTGSNTGELFF
d_call: .; j_call: TRBJ1-2; v_call: TRBV7-2; clone_size: many; cdr3_nt: TGTGCCAGCAGCTCCCTTAACTATGGCTACACCTTC; cdr3_aa: CASSSLNYGYTF
d_call: .; j_call: TRBJ1-4; v_call: TRBV7-2; clone_size: few; cdr3_nt: TGTGCCAGCCGACCCCGCTCAACTAATGAAAAACTGTTTTTT; cdr3_aa: CASRPRSTNEKLFF
d_call: .; j_call: TRBJ2-2; v_call: TRBV7-2; clone_size: few; cdr3_nt: TGTGCCAGCAGCACAGCGGAGACAGGATGGGACACCGGGGAGCTGTTTTTT; cdr3_aa: CASSTAETGWDTGELFF
d_call: TRBD2; j_call: TRBJ2-5; v_call: TRBV11-2; clone_size: few; cdr3_nt: TGTGCCAGTACCTCGGTGAGACTAGCGGGTCCAGAGACCCAGTACTTC; cdr3_aa: CASTSVRLAGPETQYF
d_call: .; j_call: TRBJ2-5; v_call: TRBV2; clone_size: once; cdr3_nt: TGTGCCAGCATGTTCAGTAGGACAGCGAAGTTCCAAGAGACCCAGTACTTC; cdr3_aa: CASMFSRTAKFQETQYF
d_call: TRBD2; j_call: TRBJ2-3; v_call: TRBV28; clone_size: .; cdr3_nt: TGTGCCAGCAGCTTGTCCCCTTGGATGGCGGGGGGACAATCGCGAACTAGCACAGATACGCAGTATTTT; cdr3_aa: CASSLSPWMAGGQSRTSTDTQYF
d_call: .; j_call: TRBJ1-4; v_call: TRBV7-4; clone_size: few; cdr3_nt: TGTGCCAGCAGCCCTCCCGGGAGGGCGGGGGAAAAACTGTTTTTT; cdr3_aa: CASSPPGRAGEKLFF
d_call: .; j_call: TRBJ1-4; v_call: TRBV7-8; clone_size: few; cdr3_nt: TGTGCCAGCAGCTTAGGGACAGTCGCAACTAATGAAAAACTGTTTTTT; cdr3_aa: CASSLGTVATNEKLFF
d_call: .; j_call: TRBJ1-1; v_call: TRBV12-3/TRBV12-4; clone_size: .; cdr3_nt: TGTGCCAGCAGTTATACCGGGACACTGAACACTGAAGCTTTCTTT; cdr3_aa: CASSYTGTLNTEAFF
d_call: .; j_call: TRBJ2-1; v_call: TRBV27; clone_size: .; cdr3_nt: TGTGCCAGCAGTCCCCCAATAAGGAGTGAGCAGTTCTTC; cdr3_aa: CASSPPIRSEQFF
d_call: .; j_call: TRBJ1-1; v_call: TRBV7-8; clone_size: few; cdr3_nt: TGTGCCAGCAGCCCCCTTCGGCTAGAGGGGCCTGAAGCTTTCTTT; cdr3_aa: CASSPLRLEGPEAFF